These 3 T cell receptor beta chains were all obtained from the same sample, sequenced in a study of identical twins. TCRdb processed the 5' RACE reads anew with MiXCR; each CDR3 protein has one entry. This sample has roughly 710,000 distinct CDR3 sequences, with 6% to 6.5% found just once. Input material: naive T cells sorted from blood. Every receptor here comes from a man aged 18-30 years in good health.

This clonotype was detected a few times. CDR3 DNA: TGCGCCAGCAGCTTCCGGGACAGGGGGCAGAGAGATACGCAGTATTTT. Its translation is CASSFRDRGQRDTQYF. The chain couples TRBV5-1 to TRBJ2-3, with TRBD1 identical over 12 bases. Per the germline V gene, CDR1 is SGHRS and CDR2 is YFSETQ. With V trimmed by 2 bases and J by 5 bases, 6 bases remained unmatched. The CDR3 length is 16 residues.

This clonotype was picked up many times. The V and J genes are TRBV10-3 and TRBJ2-1, with 9 bases matching TRBD2. V shed 6 bases and J 4 bases; nucleotides not matched to a gene: 4. CDR1 is ENHRY, CDR2 SYGVKD, per germline. The CDR3 length is 14 residues. CDR3 loop: CAISTSGPYNEQFF. CDR3 DNA sequence: TGTGCCATCAGCACTAGCGGGCCATACAATGAGCAGTTCTTC.

This clonotype has more than one count but fewer than ten. V is TRBV3-1 and J is TRBJ2-3; D may be TRBD1 or TRBD2 (5 bases each). Trimming left V 1 base short and J 7 bases short, with 12 bases between. The CDR3 contains 14 residues. Per germline, CDR1 LGHDT and CDR2 YNNKEL (reference sequence). The CDR3 sequence is CASSQGGSSYTQYF. CDR3 nucleotides: TGTGCCAGCAGCCAAGGGGGGTCTAGCTATACGCAGTATTTT.